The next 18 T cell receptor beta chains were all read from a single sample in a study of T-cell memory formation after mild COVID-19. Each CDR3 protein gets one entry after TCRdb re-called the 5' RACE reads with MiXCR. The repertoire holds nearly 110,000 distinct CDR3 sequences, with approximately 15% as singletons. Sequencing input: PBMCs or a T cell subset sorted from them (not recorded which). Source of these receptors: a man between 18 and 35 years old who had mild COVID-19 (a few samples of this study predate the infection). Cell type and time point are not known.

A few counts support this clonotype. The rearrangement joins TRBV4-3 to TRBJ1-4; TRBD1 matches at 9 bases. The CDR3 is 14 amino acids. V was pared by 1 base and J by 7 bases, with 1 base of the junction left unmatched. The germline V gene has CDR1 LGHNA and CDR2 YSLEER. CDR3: CASSQGTGVEKLFF. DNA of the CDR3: TGCGCCAGCAGCCAAGGGACAGGGGTTGAAAAACTGTTTTTT.

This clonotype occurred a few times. The chain's CDR3 is CASSLLGVNYGYTF. CDR3 nucleotide sequence: TGTGCCAGCAGCCTCCTGGGAGTTAACTATGGCTACACCTTC. The genes are TRBV7-2 and TRBJ1-2; D not certain. CDR1 and CDR2 from the germline V gene are SGHTA and FQGNSA. There are 14 residues in the CDR3. Deletions cut 5 bases from V and 1 base from J, with 11 bases between.

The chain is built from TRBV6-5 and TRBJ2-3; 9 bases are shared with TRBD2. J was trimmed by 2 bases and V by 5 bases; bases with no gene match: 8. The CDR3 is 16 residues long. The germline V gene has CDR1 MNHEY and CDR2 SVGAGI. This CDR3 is CASSPQLAGFTDTQYF. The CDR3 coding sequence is TGTGCCAGCAGTCCACAACTAGCGGGTTTCACAGATACGCAGTATTTT.

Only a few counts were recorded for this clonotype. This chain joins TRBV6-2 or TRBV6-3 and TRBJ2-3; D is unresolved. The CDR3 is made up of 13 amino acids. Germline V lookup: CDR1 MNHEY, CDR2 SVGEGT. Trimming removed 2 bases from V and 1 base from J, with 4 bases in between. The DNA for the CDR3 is TGTGCCAGCAGTTACCTACGCACAGATACGCAGTATTTT. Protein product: CASSYLRTDTQYF.

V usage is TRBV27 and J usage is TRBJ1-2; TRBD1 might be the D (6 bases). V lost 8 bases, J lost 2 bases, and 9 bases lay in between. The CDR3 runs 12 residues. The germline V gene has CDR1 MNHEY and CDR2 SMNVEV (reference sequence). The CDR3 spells CASRQGNYGYTF. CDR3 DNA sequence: TGTGCCAGCCGGCAGGGGAACTATGGCTACACCTTC.

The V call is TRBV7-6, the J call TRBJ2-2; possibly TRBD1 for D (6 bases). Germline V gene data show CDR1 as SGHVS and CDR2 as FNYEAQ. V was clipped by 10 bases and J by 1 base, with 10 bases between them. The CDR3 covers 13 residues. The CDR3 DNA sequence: TGTGCCATTGGGGGCGTGAACACCGGGGAGCTGTTTTTT. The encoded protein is CAIGGVNTGELFF. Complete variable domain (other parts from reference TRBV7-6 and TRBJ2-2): GAGVSQSPRYKVTKRGQDVALRCDPISGHVSLYWYRQALGQGPEFLTYFNYEAQQDKSGLPNDRFSAERPEGSISTLTIQRTEQRDSAMYRCAIGGVNTGELFFGEGSRLTVL.

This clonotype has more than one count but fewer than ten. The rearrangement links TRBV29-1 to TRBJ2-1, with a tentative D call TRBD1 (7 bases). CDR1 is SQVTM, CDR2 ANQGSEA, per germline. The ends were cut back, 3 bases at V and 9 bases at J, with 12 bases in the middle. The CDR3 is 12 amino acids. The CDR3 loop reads CSVDAGGSEQFF. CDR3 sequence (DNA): TGCAGCGTTGACGCAGGGGGGAGTGAGCAGTTCTTC.

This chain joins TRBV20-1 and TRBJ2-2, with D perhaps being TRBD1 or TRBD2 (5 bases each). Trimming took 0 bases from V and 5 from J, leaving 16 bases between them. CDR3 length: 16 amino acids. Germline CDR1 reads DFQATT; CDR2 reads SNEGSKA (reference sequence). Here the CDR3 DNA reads TGCAGTGCTAGAGACGTGGAACTAGGGACGACCGGGGAGCTGTTTTTT. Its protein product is CSARDVELGTTGELFF.

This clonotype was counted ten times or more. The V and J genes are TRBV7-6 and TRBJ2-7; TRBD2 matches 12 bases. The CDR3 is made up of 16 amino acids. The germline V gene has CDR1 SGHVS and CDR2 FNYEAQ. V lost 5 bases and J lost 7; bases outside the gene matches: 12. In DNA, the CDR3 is TGTGCCAGCAGCCTCCGACTAGCGGGGGTCCTAGGAGAGCAGTACTTC. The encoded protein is CASSLRLAGVLGEQYF. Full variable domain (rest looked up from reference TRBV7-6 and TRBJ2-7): GAGVSQSPRYKVTKRGQDVALRCDPISGHVSLYWYRQALGQGPEFLTYFNYEAQQDKSGLPNDRFSAERPEGSISTLTIQRTEQRDSAMYRCASSLRLAGVLGEQYFGPGTRLTVT.

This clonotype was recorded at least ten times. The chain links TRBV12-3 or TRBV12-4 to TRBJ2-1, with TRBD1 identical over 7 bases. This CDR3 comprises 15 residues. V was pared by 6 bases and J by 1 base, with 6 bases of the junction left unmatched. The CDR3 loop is CASSNRGSSYNEQFF. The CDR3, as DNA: TGTGCCAGCAGCAACAGGGGCAGTTCCTACAATGAGCAGTTCTTC.

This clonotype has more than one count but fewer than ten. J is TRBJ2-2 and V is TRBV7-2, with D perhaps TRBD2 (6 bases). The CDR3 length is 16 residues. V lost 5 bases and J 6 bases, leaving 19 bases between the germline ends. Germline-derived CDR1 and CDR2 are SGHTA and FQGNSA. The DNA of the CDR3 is TGTGCCAGCAGCCCCAACGGGACTCGCCAATCCGGGGAGCTGTTTTTT. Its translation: CASSPNGTRQSGELFF.

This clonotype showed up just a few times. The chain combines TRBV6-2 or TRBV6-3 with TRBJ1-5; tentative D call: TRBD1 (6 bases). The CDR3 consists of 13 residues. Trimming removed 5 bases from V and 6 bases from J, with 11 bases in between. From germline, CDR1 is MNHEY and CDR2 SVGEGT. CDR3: CASSHGGGQPQHF. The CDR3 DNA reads TGTGCCAGCAGTCACGGGGGCGGTCAGCCCCAGCATTTT.

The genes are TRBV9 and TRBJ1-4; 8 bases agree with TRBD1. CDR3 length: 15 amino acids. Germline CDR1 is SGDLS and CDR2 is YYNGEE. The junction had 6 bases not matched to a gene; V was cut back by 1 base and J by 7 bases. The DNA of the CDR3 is TGTGCCAGCAGCGTACAGGGGGCTTATAGTGAAAAACTGTTTTTT. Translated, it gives CASSVQGAYSEKLFF.

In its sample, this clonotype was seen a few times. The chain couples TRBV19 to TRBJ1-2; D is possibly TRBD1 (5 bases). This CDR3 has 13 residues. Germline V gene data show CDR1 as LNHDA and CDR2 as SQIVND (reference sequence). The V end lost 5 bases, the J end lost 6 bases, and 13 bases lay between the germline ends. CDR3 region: CASSPRGVHGYTF. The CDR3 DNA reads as TGTGCCAGTAGTCCTCGGGGGGTCCATGGCTACACCTTC.

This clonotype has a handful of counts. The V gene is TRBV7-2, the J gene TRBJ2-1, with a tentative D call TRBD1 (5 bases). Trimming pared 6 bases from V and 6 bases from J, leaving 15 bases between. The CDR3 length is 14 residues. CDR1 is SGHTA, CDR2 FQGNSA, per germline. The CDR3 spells CASRTGPQGNEQFF. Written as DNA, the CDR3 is TGTGCCAGCAGAACCGGGCCCCAGGGCAATGAGCAGTTCTTC.

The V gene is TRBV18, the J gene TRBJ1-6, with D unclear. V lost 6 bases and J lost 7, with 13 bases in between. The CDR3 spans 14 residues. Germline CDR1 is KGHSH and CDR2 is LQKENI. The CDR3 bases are TGTGCCAGCTCCCCTCCGGTCGGGAATTCACCCCTCCACTTT. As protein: CASSPPVGNSPLHF. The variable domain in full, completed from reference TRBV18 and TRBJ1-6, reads NAGVMQNPRHLVRRRGQEARLRCSPMKGHSHVYWYRQLPEEGLKFMVYLQKENIIDESGMPKERFSAEFPKEGPSILRIQQVVRGDSAAYFCASSPPVGNSPLHFGNGTRLTVT.

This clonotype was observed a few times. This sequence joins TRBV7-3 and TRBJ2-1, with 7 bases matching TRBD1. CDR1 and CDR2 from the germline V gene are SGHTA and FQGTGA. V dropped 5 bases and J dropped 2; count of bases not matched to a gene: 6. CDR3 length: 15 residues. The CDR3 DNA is TGTGCCAGCAGCCTAAAGGACAGGCCCTACAATGAGCAGTTCTTC. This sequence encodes CASSLKDRPYNEQFF.

The CDR3 DNA sequence: TGTGCCAGCAGCGTAGACCCGTATGGCTACACCTTC. It yields the protein CASSVDPYGYTF. The J gene is TRBJ1-2, the V gene TRBV9, with D hard to call. The CDR3 length is 12 residues. CDR1 is SGDLS, CDR2 YYNGEE, per germline. V was trimmed by 0 bases and J by 5 bases, leaving 5 bases between them.